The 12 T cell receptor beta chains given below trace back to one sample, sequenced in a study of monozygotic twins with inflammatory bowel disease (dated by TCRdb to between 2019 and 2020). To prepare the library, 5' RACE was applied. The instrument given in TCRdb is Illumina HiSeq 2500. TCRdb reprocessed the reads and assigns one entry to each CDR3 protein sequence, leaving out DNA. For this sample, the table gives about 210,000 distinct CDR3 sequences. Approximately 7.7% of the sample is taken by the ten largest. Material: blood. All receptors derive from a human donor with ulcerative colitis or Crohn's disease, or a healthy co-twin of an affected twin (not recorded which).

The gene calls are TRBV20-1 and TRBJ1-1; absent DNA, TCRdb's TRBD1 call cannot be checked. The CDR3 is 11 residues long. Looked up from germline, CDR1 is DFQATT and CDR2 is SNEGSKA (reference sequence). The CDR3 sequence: CSATRTEGAFF.

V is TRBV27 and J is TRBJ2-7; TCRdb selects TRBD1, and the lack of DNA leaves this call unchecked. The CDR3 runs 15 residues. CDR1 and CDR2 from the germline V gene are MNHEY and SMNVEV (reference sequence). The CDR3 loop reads CASSLGSGGGYEQYF.

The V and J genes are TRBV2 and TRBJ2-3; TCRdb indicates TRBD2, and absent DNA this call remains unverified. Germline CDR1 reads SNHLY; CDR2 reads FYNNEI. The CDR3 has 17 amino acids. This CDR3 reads CASSGPLGGKSTDTQYF.

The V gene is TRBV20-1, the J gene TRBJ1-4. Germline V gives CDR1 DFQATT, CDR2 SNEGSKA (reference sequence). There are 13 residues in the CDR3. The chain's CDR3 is CSASALGNEKLFF.

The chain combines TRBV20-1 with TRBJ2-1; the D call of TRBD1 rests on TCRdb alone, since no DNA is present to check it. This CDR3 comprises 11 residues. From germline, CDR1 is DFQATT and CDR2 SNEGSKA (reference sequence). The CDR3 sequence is CSAGPAYEQFF.

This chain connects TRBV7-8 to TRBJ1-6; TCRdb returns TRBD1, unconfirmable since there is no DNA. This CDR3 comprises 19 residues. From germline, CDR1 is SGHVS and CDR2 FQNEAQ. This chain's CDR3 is CASSLRRAGTTGGDSPLHF.

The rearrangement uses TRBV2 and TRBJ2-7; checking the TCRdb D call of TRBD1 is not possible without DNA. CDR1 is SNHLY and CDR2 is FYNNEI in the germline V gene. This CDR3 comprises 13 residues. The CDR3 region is CASRLGQEDEQYF.

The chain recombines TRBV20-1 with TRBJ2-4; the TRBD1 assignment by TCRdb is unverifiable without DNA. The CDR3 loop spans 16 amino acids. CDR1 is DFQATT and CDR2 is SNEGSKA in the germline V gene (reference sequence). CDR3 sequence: CSAPKGGGLAKNIQYF.

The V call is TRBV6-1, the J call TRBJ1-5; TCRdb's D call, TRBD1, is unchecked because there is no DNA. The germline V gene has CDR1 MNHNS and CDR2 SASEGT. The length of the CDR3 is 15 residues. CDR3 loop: CAGSAPGNADQPQHF.

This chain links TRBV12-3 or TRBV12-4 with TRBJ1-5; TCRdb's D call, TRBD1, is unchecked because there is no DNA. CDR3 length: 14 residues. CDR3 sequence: CASSAGQGNQPQHF.

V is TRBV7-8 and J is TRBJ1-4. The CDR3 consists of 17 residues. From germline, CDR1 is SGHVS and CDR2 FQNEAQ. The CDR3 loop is CASSLARAGIRREKLFF.

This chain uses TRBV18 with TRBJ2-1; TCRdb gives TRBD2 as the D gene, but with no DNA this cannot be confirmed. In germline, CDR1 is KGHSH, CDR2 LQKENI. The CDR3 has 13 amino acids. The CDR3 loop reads CASSPEAGIEQFF.